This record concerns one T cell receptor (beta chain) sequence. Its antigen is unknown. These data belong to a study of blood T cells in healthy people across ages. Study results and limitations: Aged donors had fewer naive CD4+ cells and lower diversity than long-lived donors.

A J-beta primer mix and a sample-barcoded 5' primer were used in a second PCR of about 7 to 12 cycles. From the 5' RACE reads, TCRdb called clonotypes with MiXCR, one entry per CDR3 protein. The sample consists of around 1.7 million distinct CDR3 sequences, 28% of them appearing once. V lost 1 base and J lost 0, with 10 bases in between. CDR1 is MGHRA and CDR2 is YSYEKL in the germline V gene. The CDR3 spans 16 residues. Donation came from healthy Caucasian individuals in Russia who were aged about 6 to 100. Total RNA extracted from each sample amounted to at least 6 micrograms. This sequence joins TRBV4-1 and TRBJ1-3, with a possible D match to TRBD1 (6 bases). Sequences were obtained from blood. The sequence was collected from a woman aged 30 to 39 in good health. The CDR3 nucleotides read TGCGCCAGCAGCCAAGTCATACAGGGCTCTGGAAACACCATATATTTT. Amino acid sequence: CASSQVIQGSGNTIYF.